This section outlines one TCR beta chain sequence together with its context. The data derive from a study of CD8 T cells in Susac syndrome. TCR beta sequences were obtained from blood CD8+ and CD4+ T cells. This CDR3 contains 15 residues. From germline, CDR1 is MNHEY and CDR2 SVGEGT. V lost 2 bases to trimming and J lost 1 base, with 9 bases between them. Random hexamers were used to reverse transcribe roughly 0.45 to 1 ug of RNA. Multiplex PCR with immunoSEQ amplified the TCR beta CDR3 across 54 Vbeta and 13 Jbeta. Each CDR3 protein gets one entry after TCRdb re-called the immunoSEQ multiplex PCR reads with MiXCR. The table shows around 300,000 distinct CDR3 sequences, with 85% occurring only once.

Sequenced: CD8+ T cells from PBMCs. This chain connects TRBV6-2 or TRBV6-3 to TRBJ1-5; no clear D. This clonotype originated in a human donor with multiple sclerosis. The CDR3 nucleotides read TGTGCCAGCAGTTACGGGGTTAGAAGCAATCAGCCCCAGCATTTT. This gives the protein CASSYGVRSNQPQHF.